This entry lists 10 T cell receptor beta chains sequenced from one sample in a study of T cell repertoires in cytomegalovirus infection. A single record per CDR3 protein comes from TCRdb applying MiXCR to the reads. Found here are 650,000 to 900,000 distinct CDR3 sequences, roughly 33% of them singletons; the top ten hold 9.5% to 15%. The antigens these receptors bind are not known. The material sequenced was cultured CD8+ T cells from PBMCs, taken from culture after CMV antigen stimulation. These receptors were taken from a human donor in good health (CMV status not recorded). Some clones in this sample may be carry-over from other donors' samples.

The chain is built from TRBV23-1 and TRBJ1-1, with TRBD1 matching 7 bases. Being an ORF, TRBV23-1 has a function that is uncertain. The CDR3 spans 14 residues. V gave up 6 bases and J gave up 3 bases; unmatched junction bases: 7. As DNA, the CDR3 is TGCGCCAGCAGCCCGGGACAGACACACACTGAAGCTTTCTTT. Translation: CASSPGQTHTEAFF.

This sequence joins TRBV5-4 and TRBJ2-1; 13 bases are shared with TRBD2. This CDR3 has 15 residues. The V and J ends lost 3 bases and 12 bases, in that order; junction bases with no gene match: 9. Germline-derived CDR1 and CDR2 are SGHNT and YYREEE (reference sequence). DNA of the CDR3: TGTGCCAGCAGCTCCCCTACTAGCGGGGGGGTGTGGCAGTTCTTC. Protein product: CASSSPTSGGVWQFF.

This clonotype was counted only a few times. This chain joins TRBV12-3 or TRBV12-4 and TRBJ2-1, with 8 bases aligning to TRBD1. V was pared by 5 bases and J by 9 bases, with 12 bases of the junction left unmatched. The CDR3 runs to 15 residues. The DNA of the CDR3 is TGTGCCAGCAGTCTAGAATCAGGGGGCAGGGGTGAGCAGTTCTTC. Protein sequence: CASSLESGGRGEQFF.

CDR3 sequence reads: CASSYSSQAVIWEQFF. CDR3 DNA sequence: TGTGCCAGCAGTTACTCGAGTCAGGCTGTAATTTGGGAGCAGTTCTTC. The V and J genes are TRBV6-6 and TRBJ2-1; D is ambiguous. V was cut by 0 bases and J by 10 bases, with 19 bases left in between. Looked up from germline, CDR1 is MNHNY and CDR2 is SVGAGI (reference sequence). The CDR3 is 16 residues long.

CDR3 nucleotides: TGTGCCAGCAGCTTAGGTGTCTCCGGGGAGCGGACCTACAATGAGCAGTTCTTC. Residues: CASSLGVSGERTYNEQFF. This chain links TRBV7-4 with TRBJ2-1; the D gene is possibly TRBD2 (5 bases). V shed 1 base and J shed 2 bases, with 18 bases lying between them. The CDR3 is 18 amino acids. From germline, CDR1 is SGHVT and CDR2 SQSDAQ.

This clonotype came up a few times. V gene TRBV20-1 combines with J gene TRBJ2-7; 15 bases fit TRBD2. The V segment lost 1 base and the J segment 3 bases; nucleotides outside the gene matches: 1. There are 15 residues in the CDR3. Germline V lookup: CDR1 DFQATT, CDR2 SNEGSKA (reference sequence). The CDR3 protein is CSARVGLAGGYEQYV. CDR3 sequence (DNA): TGCAGTGCTAGAGTGGGACTAGCGGGGGGCTACGAGCAGTACGTC.

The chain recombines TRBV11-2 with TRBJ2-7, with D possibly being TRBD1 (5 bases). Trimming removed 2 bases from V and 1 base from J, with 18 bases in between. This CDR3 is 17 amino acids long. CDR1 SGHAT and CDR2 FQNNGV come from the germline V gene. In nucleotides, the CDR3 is TGTGCCAGCAGCTTAATTCAGGGCGATAAGGGATCCTACGAGCAGTACTTC. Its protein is CASSLIQGDKGSYEQYF. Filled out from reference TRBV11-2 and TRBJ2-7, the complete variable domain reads EAGVAQSPRYKIIEKRQSVAFWCNPISGHATLYWYQQILGQGPKLLIQFQNNGVVDDSQLPKDRFSAERLKGVDSTLKIQPAKLEDSAVYLCASSLIQGDKGSYEQYFGPGTRLTVT.

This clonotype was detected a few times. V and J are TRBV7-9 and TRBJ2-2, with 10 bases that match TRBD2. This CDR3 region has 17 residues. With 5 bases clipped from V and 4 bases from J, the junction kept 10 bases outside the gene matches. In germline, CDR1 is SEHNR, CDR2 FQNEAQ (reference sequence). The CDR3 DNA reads TGTGCCAGCAGCATCAGACTAGCGGGTTCGGGCACCGGGGAGCTGTTTTTT. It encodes CASSIRLAGSGTGELFF.

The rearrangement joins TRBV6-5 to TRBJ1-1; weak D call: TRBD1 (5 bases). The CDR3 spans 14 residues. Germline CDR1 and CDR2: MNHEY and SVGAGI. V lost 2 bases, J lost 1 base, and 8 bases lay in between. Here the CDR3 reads CASSYEGRNTEAFF. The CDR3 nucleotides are TGTGCCAGCAGTTACGAGGGGCGGAACACTGAAGCTTTCTTT.

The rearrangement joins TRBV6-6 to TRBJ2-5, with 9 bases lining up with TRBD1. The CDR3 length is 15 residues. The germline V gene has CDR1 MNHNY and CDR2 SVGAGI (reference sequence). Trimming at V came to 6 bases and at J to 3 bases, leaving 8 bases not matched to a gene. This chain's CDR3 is CASSPTTGGKETQYF. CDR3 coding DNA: TGTGCCAGCAGCCCCACGACAGGGGGGAAAGAGACCCAGTACTTC.